Sequencing of this T cell receptor beta chain was carried out in a study of tissue T cells after allogeneic stem cell transplantation. Concerning this clone: The antigen is not known. Here the gene names and germline are mouse. The read stops 1 residue short of the end of the CDR3; the missing end is completed from the germline J gene.

The method was immunoSEQ multiplex PCR; TCRdb's version includes in-frame clones alone and lacks a portion of them. The profile shows around 50,000 clones, about three quarters of them singletons. Trimming took off 4 bases at V and 0 bases at J, with 9 bases between the two ends. The CDR3 has 14 amino acids. Germline V CDR1 and CDR2: NSHNY, SYGAGN. General study findings and limits: Anatomically similar tissues had similar TCR repertoires within each patient. Few T cell clones were shared across patients, but motif clusters showed tissue-specific shared signatures.

The sequence was collected from a pool of C57BL/6 mice in good health. The sequencing input was sorted cells pooled from one or two spleens. The chain employs TRBV13-1 and TRBJ2-5; D is perhaps TRBD1 (5 bases). CDR3 bases read: TGTGCCAGCAGTCGGACAATTAACCAAGACACCCAGTAC. It codes for CASSRTINQDTQY. The full CDR3 sequence reads CASSRTINQDTQYF.